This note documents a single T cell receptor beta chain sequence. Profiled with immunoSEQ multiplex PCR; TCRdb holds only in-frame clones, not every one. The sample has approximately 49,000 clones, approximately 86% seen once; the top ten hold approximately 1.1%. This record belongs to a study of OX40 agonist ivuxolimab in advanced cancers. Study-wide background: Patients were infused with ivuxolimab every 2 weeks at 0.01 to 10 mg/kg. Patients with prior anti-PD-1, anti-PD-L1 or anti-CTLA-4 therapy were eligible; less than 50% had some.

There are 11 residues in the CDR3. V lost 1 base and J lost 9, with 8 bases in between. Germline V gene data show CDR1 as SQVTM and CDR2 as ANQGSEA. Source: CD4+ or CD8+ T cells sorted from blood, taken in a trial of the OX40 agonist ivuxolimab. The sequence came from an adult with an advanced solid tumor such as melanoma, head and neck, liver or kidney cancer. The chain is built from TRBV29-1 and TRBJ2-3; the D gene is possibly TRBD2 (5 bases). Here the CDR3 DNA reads TGCAGCGTTGAAGGGACTGGGACGCAGTATTTT. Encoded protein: CSVEGTGTQYF.